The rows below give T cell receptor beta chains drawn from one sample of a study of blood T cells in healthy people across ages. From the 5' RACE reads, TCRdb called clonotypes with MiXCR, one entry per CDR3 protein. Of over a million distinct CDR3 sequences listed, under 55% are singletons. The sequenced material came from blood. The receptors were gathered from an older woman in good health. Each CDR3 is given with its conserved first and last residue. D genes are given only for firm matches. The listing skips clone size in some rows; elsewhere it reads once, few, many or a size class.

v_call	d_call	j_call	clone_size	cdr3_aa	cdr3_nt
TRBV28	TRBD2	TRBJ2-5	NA	CASDPSGLVQETQYF	TGTGCCAGCGACCCTAGCGGCTTGGTACAAGAGACCCAGTACTTC
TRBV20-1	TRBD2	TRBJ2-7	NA	CSANPIAGVDSYEQYF	TGCAGTGCTAATCCGATAGCGGGAGTGGATTCGTACGAGCAGTACTTC
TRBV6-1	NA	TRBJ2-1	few	CASRGSGYNEQFF	TGTGCCAGCAGGGGTAGCGGCTACAATGAGCAGTTCTTC
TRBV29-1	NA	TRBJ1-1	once	CSVALRTANTEAFF	TGCAGCGTGGCTTTGCGGACAGCGAACACTGAAGCTTTCTTT
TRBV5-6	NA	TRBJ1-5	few	CASSPGLGSNQPQHF	TGTGCCAGCAGCCCTGGGCTGGGATCCAATCAGCCCCAGCATTTT
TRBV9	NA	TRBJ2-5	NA	CASSRTGETQYF	TGTGCCAGCAGTCGAACGGGGGAGACCCAGTACTTC
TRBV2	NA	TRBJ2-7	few	CASRLQGGYEQYF	TGTGCCAGCAGGCTCCAGGGTGGCTACGAGCAGTACTTC
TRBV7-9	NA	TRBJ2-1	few	CASSLASWGNEQFF	TGTGCCAGCAGCTTGGCTAGCTGGGGCAATGAGCAGTTCTTC
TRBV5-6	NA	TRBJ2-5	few	CASSLTAGQETQYF	TGTGCCAGCAGCTTGACCGCGGGCCAAGAGACCCAGTACTTC
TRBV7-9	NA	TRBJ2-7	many	CASSGGTYEQYF	TGTGCCAGCAGCGGTGGTACCTACGAGCAGTACTTC
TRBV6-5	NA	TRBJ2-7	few	CASSYSILGDLAYEQYF	TGTGCCAGCAGTTACTCGATCCTGGGGGACCTTGCCTACGAGCAGTACTTC
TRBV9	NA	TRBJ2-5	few	CASSVGPQGTRSRLGETQYF	TGTGCCAGCAGCGTAGGCCCCCAAGGCACCCGATCCCGACTTGGGGAGACCCAGTACTTC
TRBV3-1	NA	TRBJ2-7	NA	CASTLSGGLTYEQYF	TGTGCCAGCACCCTCAGTGGGGGCCTTACCTACGAGCAGTACTTC
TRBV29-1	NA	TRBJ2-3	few	CSVGRRTSTDTQYF	TGCAGCGTTGGAAGAAGGACTAGCACAGATACGCAGTATTTT
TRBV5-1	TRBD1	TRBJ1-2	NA	CANSSTGFDYGYTF	TGCGCCAACAGCTCGACAGGGTTCGACTATGGCTACACCTTC
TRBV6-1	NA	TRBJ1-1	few	CASTLRGGFTEAFF	TGTGCCAGCACCCTGCGCGGGGGTTTCACTGAAGCTTTCTTT
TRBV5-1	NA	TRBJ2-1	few	CASSFQTEQFF	TGCGCCAGCAGCTTTCAGACAGAGCAGTTCTTC
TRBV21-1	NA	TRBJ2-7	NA	CASSKADRESSYEQYF	TGTGCCAGCAGCAAAGCGGATCGGGAAAGCTCCTACGAGCAGTACTTC
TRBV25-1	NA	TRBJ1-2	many	CASSEQGNGGNYGYTF	TGTGCCAGCAGTGAACAGGGGAATGGGGGTAACTATGGCTACACCTTC
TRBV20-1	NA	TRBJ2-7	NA	CSAAPGTTGYEQYF	TGCAGTGCTGCCCCCGGGACAACTGGCTACGAGCAGTACTTC
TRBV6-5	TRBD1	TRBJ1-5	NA	CASRRDRYSNQPQHF	TGTGCCAGCAGACGGGACAGGTATAGCAATCAGCCCCAGCATTTT
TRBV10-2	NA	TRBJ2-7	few	CASSEPGMTYEQYF	TGCGCCAGCAGTGAGCCAGGGATGACCTACGAGCAGTACTTC
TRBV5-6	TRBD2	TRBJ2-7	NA	CASSLVGRLAGVVDEQYF	TGTGCCAGCAGCTTAGTCGGTCGGCTAGCGGGAGTGGTGGACGAGCAGTACTTC
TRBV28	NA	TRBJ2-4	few	CASSQDGDPKNIQYF	TGTGCCAGCAGTCAAGATGGGGATCCCAAAAACATTCAGTACTTC
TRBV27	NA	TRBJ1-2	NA	CASSRGGPKGGYTF	TGTGCCAGCAGTCGAGGAGGCCCCAAAGGGGGCTACACCTTC
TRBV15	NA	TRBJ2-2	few	CATSRGQFTTGELFF	TGTGCCACCAGCAGAGGACAGTTCACGACCGGGGAGCTGTTTTTT
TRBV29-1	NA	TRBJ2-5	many	CSVRTDRRLPTGETQYF	TGCAGCGTTCGAACCGACAGGCGCCTGCCGACCGGGGAGACCCAGTACTTC
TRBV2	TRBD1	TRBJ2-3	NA	CASMDRGGTDTQYF	TGTGCCAGCATGGACAGGGGTGGCACAGATACGCAGTATTTT
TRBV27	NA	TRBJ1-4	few	CASGGTNEKLFF	TGTGCCAGCGGCGGGACAAATGAAAAACTGTTTTTT
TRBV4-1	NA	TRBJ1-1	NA	CANSHPGTSNTEAFF	TGCGCCAACAGCCATCCCGGGACATCGAACACTGAAGCTTTCTTT
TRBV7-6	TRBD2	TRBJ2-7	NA	CASSLARAGGRHEQYF	TGTGCCAGCAGCCTGGCTAGGGCGGGGGGCCGCCACGAGCAGTACTTC
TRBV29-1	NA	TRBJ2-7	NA	CSVQTGNEQYF	TGCAGCGTTCAGACAGGCAACGAGCAGTACTTC
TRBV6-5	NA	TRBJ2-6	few	CASSFTGLGSGANVLTF	TGTGCCAGCAGTTTTACAGGGTTGGGCTCTGGGGCCAACGTCCTGACTTTC
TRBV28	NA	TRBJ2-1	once	CASSPDAGLFF	TGTGCCAGCAGTCCGGACGCAGGGCTGTTCTTC
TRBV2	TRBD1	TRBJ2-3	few	CASNSGGQGRTDTQYF	TGTGCCAGCAATAGTGGGGGACAGGGGAGGACAGATACGCAGTATTTT
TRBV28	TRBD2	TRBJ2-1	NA	CASRGLAGGSYNEQFF	TGTGCCAGCAGGGGACTAGCGGGGGGCTCCTACAATGAGCAGTTCTTC
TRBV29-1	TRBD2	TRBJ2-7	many	CSVELGGGLAGGEQYF	TGCAGCGTTGAACTAGGAGGAGGACTAGCGGGAGGCGAGCAGTACTTC
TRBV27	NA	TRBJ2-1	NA	CASSPNSHFNEQFF	TGTGCCAGCAGTCCTAATTCACATTTCAATGAGCAGTTCTTC
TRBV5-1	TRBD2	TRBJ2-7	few	CASSLDLAGGPGEQYF	TGCGCCAGCAGCTTGGACCTAGCGGGAGGGCCGGGGGAGCAGTACTTC
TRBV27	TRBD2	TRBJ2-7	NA	CASRGVAGPYEQYF	TGTGCCAGCAGGGGGGTAGCGGGACCCTACGAGCAGTACTTC
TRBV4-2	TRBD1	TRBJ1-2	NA	CASSQDLDRASGYTF	TGTGCCAGCAGCCAAGATTTAGACAGGGCGTCTGGCTACACCTTC
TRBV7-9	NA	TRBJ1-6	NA	CASSLVDGGLTTPLHF	TGTGCCAGCAGCTTAGTTGATGGCGGGCTGACGACACCCCTCCACTTT
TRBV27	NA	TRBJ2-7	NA	CASSPGGIYEQYF	TGTGCCAGCAGTCCCGGAGGGATCTACGAGCAGTACTTC
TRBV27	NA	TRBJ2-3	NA	CASSSERAATDTQYF	TGTGCCAGCAGTTCTGAGCGGGCCGCCACAGATACGCAGTATTTT
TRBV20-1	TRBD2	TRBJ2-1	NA	CSALGTSVSDEQFF	TGCAGTGCCCTCGGGACTAGCGTCTCGGATGAGCAGTTCTTC
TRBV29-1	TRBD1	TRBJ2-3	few	CSVGGQGIRSSTDTQYF	TGCAGCGTGGGGGGACAGGGTATTCGATCTAGCACAGATACGCAGTATTTT
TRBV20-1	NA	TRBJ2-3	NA	CSAPEGRRGTDTQYF	TGCAGTGCCCCCGAGGGGCGAAGAGGTACAGATACGCAGTATTTT
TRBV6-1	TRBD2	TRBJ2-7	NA	CASTRLAPGLAGDEQYF	TGTGCCAGCACCCGCCTCGCGCCGGGACTAGCGGGAGACGAGCAGTACTTC
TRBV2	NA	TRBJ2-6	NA	CASSEANVLTF	TGTGCCAGCTCAGAGGCCAACGTCCTGACTTTC
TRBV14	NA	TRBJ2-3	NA	CASSRPGRGTSDTQYF	TGTGCCAGCAGCCGACCGGGACGGGGAACGTCGGATACGCAGTATTTT
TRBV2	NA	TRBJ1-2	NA	CASIPGGGLGYTF	TGTGCCAGCATCCCGGGCGGGGGGCTTGGCTACACCTTC
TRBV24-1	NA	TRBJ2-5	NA	CATSDSGTDLYNEQYF	TGTGCCACCAGTGATTCCGGGACGGATTTATACAATGAGCAGTACTTC
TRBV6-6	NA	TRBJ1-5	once	CASNGAPGNQPQHF	TGTGCCAGTAATGGAGCCCCTGGGAATCAGCCCCAGCATTTT